One T cell receptor beta chain is described in this entry. These data belong to a study of blood T cell repertoires in COVID-19. Turning to the study itself: Collection of acute and convalescent COVID-19 samples took place in the United States, Italy and Spain. The analysed material was cDNA or gDNA that came from T cells, B-cell-depleted T cells, or PBMCs.

The V and J ends lost 5 bases and 1 base respectively, with 15 bases between them. In germline, CDR1 is SQVTM, CDR2 ANQGSEA. This CDR3 is built from 15 residues. Authors' analysis steps: Amplified reference gene primers provided the basis for estimating nucleated cell counts. Profiled with immunoSEQ multiplex PCR; TCRdb holds only in-frame clones, not every one. That table is the source of V, J and clone size, and D and trimming were worked out from the DNA. The sample consists of 250,000 or so clones, approximately 80% of them appearing once. Source material: peripheral blood. The rearrangement uses TRBV29-1 and TRBJ1-3, with D possibly being TRBD1 (6 bases). The clonotype comes from a man aged 40-49 years who had recovered from COVID-19. The CDR3 protein is CSVILWTDSGNTIYF. CDR3 in DNA: TGCAGCGTTATACTATGGACAGATTCTGGAAACACCATATATTTT.